Listed here are 28 T cell receptor beta chains from one sample, sequenced in a study of blood T cells in healthy people across ages. A second PCR of roughly 6 to 12 cycles used a sample-barcoded 5' primer and a J-beta primer mix. TCRdb used MiXCR to reprocess the 5' RACE reads, holding one entry per CDR3 protein. The sample consists of more than 700,000 distinct CDR3 sequences, around half of them appearing once. The source material was blood. The source of these receptors is a man older than 75 in good health.

The gene calls are TRBV27 and TRBJ2-3, with 9 positions matching TRBD2. Trimming took 6 bases from V and 1 from J; bases not matched to a gene: 11. Looked up from germline, CDR1 is MNHEY and CDR2 is SMNVEV (reference sequence). The CDR3 is 17 amino acids. The CDR3 is CASRKRGAQTGTDTQYF. The CDR3 bases are TGTGCCAGCAGGAAGCGGGGGGCCCAGACAGGCACAGATACGCAGTATTTT.

The rearrangement uses TRBV12-3 or TRBV12-4 and TRBJ2-3; no reliable D call. V was cut by 0 bases and J by 2 bases, with 6 bases left in between. The CDR3 spans 14 residues. As DNA, the CDR3 is TGTGCCAGCAGTTTAGCTGACCACACAGATACGCAGTATTTT. Amino acid sequence: CASSLADHTDTQYF.

V usage is TRBV4-3 and J usage is TRBJ2-1; possibly TRBD1 for D (5 bases). The V and J ends lost 0 bases and 5 bases respectively, with 14 bases between them. Germline V CDR1 and CDR2: LGHNA, YSLEER. CDR3 length: 16 amino acids. The CDR3 sequence is CASSQDATATHNEQFF. The CDR3, as DNA: TGCGCCAGCAGCCAAGACGCGACAGCGACCCACAATGAGCAGTTCTTC.

The chain joins TRBV7-9 to TRBJ2-3; possibly TRBD2 for D (7 bases). V was trimmed by 4 bases and J by 1 base, leaving 21 bases between them. Germline assignment: CDR1 SEHNR and CDR2 FQNEAQ (reference sequence). CDR3 length: 18 residues. The CDR3 loop reads CASSWLTGGATRTDTQYF. The CDR3 region has the DNA TGTGCCAGCAGCTGGCTAACGGGGGGCGCCACTCGCACAGATACGCAGTATTTT.

In its sample, this clonotype was seen a few times. The rearrangement links TRBV7-3 to TRBJ2-2; D tentatively reads TRBD1 or TRBD2 (5 bases each). The germline V gene encodes CDR1 SGHTA and CDR2 FQGTGA. Trimming pared 6 bases from V and 5 bases from J, leaving 16 bases between. The CDR3 runs 15 residues. CDR3 sequence: CASSPGTLGTGELFF. CDR3 coding DNA: TGTGCCAGCAGTCCCGGGACCCTGGGAACCGGGGAGCTGTTTTTT.

The sample holds a few counts of this clonotype. J is TRBJ2-3 and V is TRBV20-1; 7 nucleotides align to TRBD2. Trimming cost V 8 bases and J 1 base; bases outside gene matches: 3. The CDR3 is 12 residues long. Germline lookup yields CDR1 DFQATT and CDR2 SNEGSKA (reference sequence). The CDR3 coding sequence is TGCAGTTCAGGGAGGGGCACAGATACGCAGTATTTT. Its protein is CSSGRGTDTQYF.

This clonotype showed up just a few times. The chain's CDR3 is CASSKGLASDTQYF. The CDR3 nucleotides are TGTGCCAGCAGCAAGGGACTAGCGTCCGATACGCAGTATTTT. The genes are TRBV7-3 and TRBJ2-3; 10 bases agree with TRBD2. The germline V gene has CDR1 SGHTA and CDR2 FQGTGA. The V gene end was trimmed by 5 bases and the J gene end by 6 bases; junction bases not matched to a gene: 5. This CDR3 is 14 amino acids long.

A single count supports this clonotype. This chain uses TRBV20-1 with TRBJ2-3; 8 bases match TRBD1. Germline CDR1 and CDR2: DFQATT and SNEGSKA (reference sequence). V lost 6 bases and J lost 5; bases outside the gene matches: 4. This CDR3 is 12 amino acids long. CDR3 in DNA: TGCAGTGCGACACAGGGGGAAGATACGCAGTATTTT. Protein sequence: CSATQGEDTQYF.

This chain connects TRBV12-3 or TRBV12-4 to TRBJ2-7, with no clear D. This CDR3 spans 14 amino acids. Trimming shortened V by 6 bases and J by 1 base, and 13 bases separated the two germline ends. DNA for the CDR3: TGTGCCAGCAGCCGAACCGGGCCGTCCTACGAGCAGTACTTC. Amino acid sequence: CASSRTGPSYEQYF.

The chain has TRBV7-2 and TRBJ2-7, with 14 bases aligning to TRBD2. The junction had 6 bases not matched to a gene; V was cut back by 4 bases and J by 4 bases. The CDR3 totals 16 residues. Germline assignment: CDR1 SGHTA and CDR2 FQGNSA. CDR3 sequence reads: CASSSEGTSGSYEQYF. The CDR3 nucleotides read TGTGCCAGCAGCTCTGAAGGGACTAGCGGGAGTTACGAGCAGTACTTC.

This clonotype was detected only once. The chain has TRBV9 and TRBJ2-5; TRBD1 aligns across 11 bases. TRBJ2-7 matches the DNA end more closely, so the J call is doubtful. CDR3 size: 15 residues. Germline V gives CDR1 SGDLS, CDR2 YYNGEE. The CDR3 loop is CASSSSGQGAHEQYF. The CDR3 DNA is TGTGCCAGCAGCTCAAGCGGACAGGGGGCCCACGAGCAGTACTTC.

This clonotype was detected a few times. The gene calls are TRBV5-1 and TRBJ2-2, with TRBD1 as a possible D gene (6 bases). V lost 1 base to trimming and J lost 0 bases, with 10 bases between them. The CDR3 runs to 16 residues. Germline V gene data show CDR1 as SGHRS and CDR2 as YFSETQ. The CDR3 DNA follows: TGCGCCAGCAGCTTGAGGGGGAATACGAACACCGGGGAGCTGTTTTTT. This encodes CASSLRGNTNTGELFF.

J is TRBJ2-4 and V is TRBV20-1; D remains ambiguous. Germline V gene data show CDR1 as DFQATT and CDR2 as SNEGSKA (reference sequence). This CDR3 contains 13 residues. Trimming removed 1 base at V and 13 bases at J, with 17 bases between. CDR3 region: CSARVYTYNEQYF. CDR3 in DNA: TGCAGTGCTAGAGTTTATACCTACAATGAGCAGTACTTC.

The rearrangement links TRBV29-1 to TRBJ1-1, with no clear D. V shed 1 base and J shed 1 base, with 4 bases lying between them. The CDR3 loop spans 12 amino acids. CDR1 and CDR2 (germline): SQVTM, ANQGSEA. The CDR3 region is CSVEVRNTEAFF. CDR3 bases: TGCAGCGTTGAAGTACGGAACACTGAAGCTTTCTTT.

This clonotype has more than one count but fewer than ten. This chain uses TRBV7-2 with TRBJ2-1; 8 bases align to TRBD2. Germline V CDR1 and CDR2: SGHTA, FQGNSA. With 7 bases clipped from V and 2 bases from J, the junction kept 4 bases outside the gene matches. This CDR3 has 14 amino acids. As DNA, the CDR3 is TGTGCCAGCAATCCGGGACTAGCCTACAATGAGCAGTTCTTC. Protein sequence: CASNPGLAYNEQFF.

A few counts support this clonotype. The CDR3 protein is CSARTLQTGTQETQYF. DNA of the CDR3: TGCAGTGCTAGAACCCTGCAAACCGGGACCCAAGAGACCCAGTACTTC. The chain combines TRBV20-1 with TRBJ2-5; the D call may be TRBD1 or TRBD2 (5 bases each). The CDR3 is 16 amino acids. Germline CDR1 reads DFQATT; CDR2 reads SNEGSKA (reference sequence). The V end lost 2 bases, the J end lost 1 base, and 17 bases lay between the germline ends.

The chain employs TRBV5-1 and TRBJ2-1; D possibly uses TRBD1 or TRBD2 (5 bases each). The germline V gene has CDR1 SGHRS and CDR2 YFSETQ. The CDR3 is made up of 13 amino acids. Trimming shortened V by 1 base and J by 13 bases, and 15 bases separated the two germline ends. CDR3: CASSLNLDGTQFF. Written as DNA, the CDR3 is TGCGCCAGCAGCTTGAACTTGGACGGGACCCAGTTCTTC.

The chain carries TRBV10-3 and TRBJ2-5, with no clear D. From germline, CDR1 is ENHRY and CDR2 SYGVKD. The CDR3 sequence is 12 residues long. Trimming took 6 bases from V and 3 from J, leaving 8 bases between them. Here the CDR3 DNA reads TGTGCCATCAGGGACCGGGAAGAGACCCAGTACTTC. Protein: CAIRDREETQYF.

This clonotype has a handful of counts. The chain has TRBV5-6 and TRBJ2-3; 7 nucleotides line up with TRBD2. The CDR3 spans 15 residues. The V and J ends lost 7 bases and 0 bases, in that order; junction bases with no gene match: 8. The germline CDR1 and CDR2 sequences are SGHDT and YYEEEE. The CDR3 loop reads CASWRRDYSTDTQYF. The CDR3 DNA reads as TGTGCCAGCTGGAGGAGGGACTATAGCACAGATACGCAGTATTTT.

This clonotype was detected a few times. V and J are TRBV5-1 and TRBJ2-5, with 11 positions matching TRBD2. Germline CDR1 is SGHRS and CDR2 is YFSETQ. V lost 0 bases, J lost 11 bases, and 12 bases stayed unmatched. The CDR3 totals 16 residues. DNA for the CDR3: TGCGCCAGCAGCTTGGTACTAGCGGGAGAGCATCGGGAGCAGTACTTC. Protein: CASSLVLAGEHREQYF.

The genes are TRBV6-1 and TRBJ2-5; tentatively, D is TRBD1 or TRBD2 (5 bases each). The closer fit of TRBJ2-7 to the DNA end suggests the J call may be wrong. This CDR3 region has 16 residues. Germline-derived CDR1 and CDR2 are MNHNS and SASEGT. CDR3 sequence reads: CASSEGSGTGIYEQYF. The CDR3 DNA reads TGTGCCAGCAGTGAAGGTTCCGGGACCGGGATCTACGAGCAGTACTTC.

The rearrangement joins TRBV10-3 to TRBJ1-5; possibly TRBD1 for D (5 bases). V lost 6 bases and J lost 2, with 14 bases in between. The CDR3 contains 15 residues. The germline V gene encodes CDR1 ENHRY and CDR2 SYGVKD. DNA for the CDR3: TGTGCCATCAGATCGGACAAAGGCGGCAATCAGCCCCAGCATTTT. It is translated as CAIRSDKGGNQPQHF.

The chain is built from TRBV15 and TRBJ1-5; D is unresolved. The V gene's germline CDR1 is LNHNV and CDR2 YYDKDF (reference sequence). The CDR3 is 15 amino acids. The V gene lost 0 bases and the J gene lost 6 bases, with 12 bases spanning the gap. CDR3 nucleotides: TGTGCCACCAGCAGAGATTCGGGTCTGGGTCAGCCCCAGCATTTT. Translating it yields CATSRDSGLGQPQHF.

The chain links TRBV3-1 to TRBJ1-1, with 9 positions matching TRBD1. Losses at the gene ends were 4 bases for V and 1 base for J; bases not matched to a gene: 4. This CDR3 has 15 amino acids. In germline, CDR1 is LGHDT, CDR2 YNNKEL (reference sequence). This CDR3 is CASSRDRASNTEAFF. CDR3 in DNA: TGTGCCAGCAGCCGGGACAGGGCATCGAACACTGAAGCTTTCTTT.

This clonotype was counted a single time. Germline and junction disagree at one end, which may indicate a read error. The rearrangement joins TRBV20-1 to TRBJ2-7; 10 nucleotides align to TRBD2. Germline lookup yields CDR1 DFQATT and CDR2 SNEGSKA (reference sequence). This CDR3 has 14 residues. The CDR3 DNA is TGCAGTGTTTCCGGGACTAGCGACTCCTACGAGCGGTACTTC. Translating it yields CSVSGTSDSYERYF.

The sample holds one count of this clonotype. At one boundary the junction diverges from the germline segment, which might be a read error. The V and J genes are TRBV7-9 and TRBJ1-5; D is uncertain. The CDR3 contains 13 residues. The germline CDR1 and CDR2 sequences are SEHNR and FQNEAQ (reference sequence). In DNA, the CDR3 is TGTGCCGGCAGCTTAGATAGCAATCAGCCCCAGCATTTT. Amino acids: CAGSLDSNQPQHF.

This clonotype was seen repeatedly, ten times or more. The gene calls are TRBV29-1 and TRBJ2-3; the D call may be TRBD1 or TRBD2 (5 bases each). CDR3 size: 14 residues. CDR1 SQVTM and CDR2 ANQGSEA come from the germline V gene. The V and J ends lost 6 bases and 4 bases respectively, with 17 bases between them. CDR3 in DNA: TGCAGCGTCCCCGGGACCCCCTCTCCAGATACGCAGTATTTT. Its protein is CSVPGTPSPDTQYF.

The gene calls are TRBV7-2 and TRBJ2-7; 10 positions agree with TRBD2. The J segment lost 1 base and the V segment lost 5 bases, leaving 5 bases of the junction unmatched. The CDR3 is made up of 15 amino acids. The germline V gene encodes CDR1 SGHTA and CDR2 FQGNSA. CDR3 loop: CASSKTSGWSYEQYF. DNA of the CDR3: TGTGCCAGCAGCAAGACTAGCGGGTGGTCCTACGAGCAGTACTTC.